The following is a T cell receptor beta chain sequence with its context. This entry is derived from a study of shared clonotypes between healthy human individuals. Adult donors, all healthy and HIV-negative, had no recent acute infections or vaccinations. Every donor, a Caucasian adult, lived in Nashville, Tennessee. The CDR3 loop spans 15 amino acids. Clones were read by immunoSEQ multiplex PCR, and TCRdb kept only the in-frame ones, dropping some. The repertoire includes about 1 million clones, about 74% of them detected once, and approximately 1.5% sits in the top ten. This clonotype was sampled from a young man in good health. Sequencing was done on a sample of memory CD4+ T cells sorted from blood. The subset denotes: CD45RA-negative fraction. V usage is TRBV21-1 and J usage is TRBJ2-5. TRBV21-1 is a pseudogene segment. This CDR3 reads CASSKYDQYQETQYF. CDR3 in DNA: TGTGCCAGCAGCAAATATGACCAGTACCAAGAGACCCAGTACTTC.